This T cell receptor beta chain was retrieved from a study of blood T cell repertoires in COVID-19. Trimming took 7 bases from V and 8 from J, leaving 17 bases between them. Germline loops: CDR1 SNHLY, CDR2 FYNNEI. The length of the CDR3 is 14 residues. The table came from immunoSEQ multiplex PCR; TCRdb's copy has only in-frame clones and leaves some out. The table lists some 100,000 clones, around 90% of them singletons. This clone was seen more than once but under ten times. Followed over time, Seattle patients had been enrolled while infection was active. The sequence was collected from a man in his forties or fifties with COVID-19, enrolled during active disease. The sample comprised peripheral blood. The chain carries TRBV2 and TRBJ1-4, with D uncertain. DNA for the CDR3: TGTGCCAGCACCATGACCGACACCCGAGAAAAACTGTTTTTT. It specifies CASTMTDTREKLFF.